Listed below are T cell receptor beta chains from one sample, sequenced in a study of blood T cell repertoires in COVID-19. The assay was immunoSEQ multiplex PCR, and TCRdb's table has in-frame clones only and misses some. The sample lists about 140,000 clones; just over 85% were seen once. The specimen was peripheral blood. Receptor source: an older woman with acute or convalescent COVID-19. The CDR3 runs from the conserved cysteine through the conserved F or W. Fields, in order: V gene, clone size, J gene, D gene, CDR3 DNA, CDR3 protein. A D gene is named only where the DNA matches it firmly. The listing skips clone size in some rows; elsewhere it reads once, few, many or a size class.

V: TRBV19; size: NA; J: TRBJ1-1; D: NA; DNA: TGTGCCAGTAGTATATACCAGGACACTGAAGCTTTCTTT; CDR3: CASSIYQDTEAFF
V: TRBV7-7; size: NA; J: TRBJ2-3; D: TRBD2; DNA: TGTGCTAGCAGCTTAGTGGGCCTAGCGGCCCCCGATACGCAGTATTTT; CDR3: CASSLVGLAAPDTQYF
V: TRBV15; size: NA; J: TRBJ2-7; D: NA; DNA: TGTGCCACCAGCAGAGATCAAGCTCCATCCTACGAGCAGTACTTC; CDR3: CATSRDQAPSYEQYF
V: TRBV19; size: NA; J: TRBJ2-1; D: NA; DNA: TGTGCCAGTAGACCCCAGGGAAACAACAATGAGCAGTTCTTC; CDR3: CASRPQGNNNEQFF
V: TRBV18; size: NA; J: TRBJ1-1; D: TRBD1; DNA: TGTGCCAGCTCACCGACAGGGGCCACTGAAGCTTTCTTT; CDR3: CASSPTGATEAFF
V: TRBV29-1; size: many; J: TRBJ1-2; D: TRBD1; DNA: TGCAGCGTTCTTGGACAGGTCTATGGCTACACCTTC; CDR3: CSVLGQVYGYTF
V: TRBV19; size: NA; J: TRBJ1-2; D: NA; DNA: TGTGCCAGTAGTTCCACCCTATACATCGACAGATATGGCTACACCTTC; CDR3: CASSSTLYIDRYGYTF
V: TRBV6-5; size: NA; J: TRBJ2-7; D: TRBD1; DNA: TGTGCCAGCAGTCGTACAGGGGGAAGCGACGAGCAGTACTTC; CDR3: CASSRTGGSDEQYF
V: TRBV14; size: NA; J: TRBJ1-2; D: TRBD1; DNA: TGTGCCAGCACCTCGCGGGGACAGGGGGCCGTACGTGGCTACACCTTC; CDR3: CASTSRGQGAVRGYTF
V: TRBV20-1; size: NA; J: TRBJ1-2; D: NA; DNA: TGCAGTGCGAGACAGTCATATGGCTACACCTTC; CDR3: CSARQSYGYTF
V: TRBV4-2; size: NA; J: TRBJ2-5; D: NA; DNA: TGTGCCAGCAGCCAAGACGGGTTCGAGACCCAGTACTTC; CDR3: CASSQDGFETQYF
V: TRBV4-2; size: NA; J: TRBJ2-4; D: TRBD2; DNA: TGTGCCAGCAGCCAAGTGCACTCTAGCGGGGGGGCCGTAAAAAACATTCAGTACTTC; CDR3: CASSQVHSSGGAVKNIQYF
V: TRBV12-3/TRBV12-4; size: NA; J: TRBJ2-5; D: TRBD2; DNA: TGTGCCAGCAGGCTGACTAGCGGGAAGACCCAGTACTTC; CDR3: CASRLTSGKTQYF
V: TRBV2; size: few; J: TRBJ1-6; D: NA; DNA: TGTGCCAGCCTCTCCCGAGGAAATTCACCCCTCCACTTT; CDR3: CASLSRGNSPLHF
V: TRBV15; size: NA; J: TRBJ2-7; D: TRBD1; DNA: TGTGCCACCAGCCCAAGGACAGGGGGCAAATACGAGCAGTACTTC; CDR3: CATSPRTGGKYEQYF
V: TRBV5-6; size: NA; J: TRBJ2-3; D: TRBD2; DNA: TGTGCCAGCAGCTTCACTAGCGGGGGGGCCGCAGATACGCAGTATTTT; CDR3: CASSFTSGGAADTQYF
V: TRBV27; size: NA; J: TRBJ1-2; D: NA; DNA: TGTGCCAGCAGTTTCCTCAGGGGTTTGGGCTACACCTTC; CDR3: CASSFLRGLGYTF
V: TRBV27; size: NA; J: TRBJ2-1; D: TRBD1; DNA: TGTGCCAGCAGTTCTCGGGACAGGGGGCTAGGGTACTTGCAGTTCTTC; CDR3: CASSSRDRGLGYLQFF